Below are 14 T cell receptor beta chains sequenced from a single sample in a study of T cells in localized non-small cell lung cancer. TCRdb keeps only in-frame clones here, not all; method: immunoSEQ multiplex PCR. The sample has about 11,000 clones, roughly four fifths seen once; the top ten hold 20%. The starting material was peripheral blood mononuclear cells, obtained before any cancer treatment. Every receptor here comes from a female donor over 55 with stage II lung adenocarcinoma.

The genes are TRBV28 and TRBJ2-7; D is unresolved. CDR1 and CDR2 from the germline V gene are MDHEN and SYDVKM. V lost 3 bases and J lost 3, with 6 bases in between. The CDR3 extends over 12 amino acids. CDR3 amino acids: CASSFQNYEQYF. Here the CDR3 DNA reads TGTGCCAGCAGTTTCCAGAACTACGAGCAGTACTTC.

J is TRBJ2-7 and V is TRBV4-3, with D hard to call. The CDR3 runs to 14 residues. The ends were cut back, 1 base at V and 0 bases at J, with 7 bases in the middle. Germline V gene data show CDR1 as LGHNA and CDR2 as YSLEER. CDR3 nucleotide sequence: TGCGCCAGCAGCCAAGGGCCAAGCTCCTACGAGCAGTACTTC. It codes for CASSQGPSSYEQYF.

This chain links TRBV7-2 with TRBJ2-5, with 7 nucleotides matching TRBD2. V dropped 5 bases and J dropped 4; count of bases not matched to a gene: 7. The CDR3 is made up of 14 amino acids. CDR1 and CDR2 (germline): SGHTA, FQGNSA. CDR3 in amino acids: CASSRDWGGETQYF. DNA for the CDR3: TGTGCCAGCAGCCGCGATTGGGGGGGAGAGACCCAGTACTTC.

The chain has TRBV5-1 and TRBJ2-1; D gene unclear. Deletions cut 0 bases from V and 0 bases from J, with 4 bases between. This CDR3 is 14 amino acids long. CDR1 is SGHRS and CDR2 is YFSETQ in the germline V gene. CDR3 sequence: CASSLGFSYNEQFF. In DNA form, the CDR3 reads TGCGCCAGCAGCTTGGGGTTCTCCTACAATGAGCAGTTCTTC.

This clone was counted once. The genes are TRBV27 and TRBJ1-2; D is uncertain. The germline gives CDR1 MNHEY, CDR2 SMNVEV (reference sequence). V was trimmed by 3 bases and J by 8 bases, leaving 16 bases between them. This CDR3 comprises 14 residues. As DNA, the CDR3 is TGTGCCAGCAGTTTCCGCCATGGACTTTTGGGCTACACCTTC. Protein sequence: CASSFRHGLLGYTF.

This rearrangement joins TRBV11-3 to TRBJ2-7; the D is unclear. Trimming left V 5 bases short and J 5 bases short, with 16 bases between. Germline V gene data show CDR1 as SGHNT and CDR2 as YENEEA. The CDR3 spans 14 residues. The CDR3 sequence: CASSPQGRADEQYF. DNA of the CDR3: TGTGCCAGCAGCCCCCAAGGACGAGCCGACGAGCAGTACTTC.

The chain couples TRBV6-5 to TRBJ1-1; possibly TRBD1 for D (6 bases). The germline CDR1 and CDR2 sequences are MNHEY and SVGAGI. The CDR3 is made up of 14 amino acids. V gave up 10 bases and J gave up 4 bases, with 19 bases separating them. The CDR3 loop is CATRRSTGITEAFF. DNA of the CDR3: TGTGCCACCAGGAGGTCAACAGGGATCACTGAAGCTTTCTTT.

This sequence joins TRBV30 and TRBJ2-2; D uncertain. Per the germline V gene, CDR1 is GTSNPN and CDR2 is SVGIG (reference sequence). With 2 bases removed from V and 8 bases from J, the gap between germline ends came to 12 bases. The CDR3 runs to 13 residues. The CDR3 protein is CAWSLGWGGELFF. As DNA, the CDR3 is TGTGCCTGGAGTCTCGGATGGGGTGGGGAGCTGTTTTTT. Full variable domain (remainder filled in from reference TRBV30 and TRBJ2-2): SQTIHQWPATLVQPVGSPLSLECTVEGTSNPNLYWYRQAAGRGLQLLFYSVGIGQISSEVPQNLSASRPQDRQFILSSKKLLLSDSGFYLCAWSLGWGGELFFGEGSRLTVL.

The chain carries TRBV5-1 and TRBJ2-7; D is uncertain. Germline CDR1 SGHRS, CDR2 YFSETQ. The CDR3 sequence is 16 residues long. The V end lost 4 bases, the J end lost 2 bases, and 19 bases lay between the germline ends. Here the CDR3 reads CASSPSVGSIPYEQYF. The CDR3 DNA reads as TGCGCCAGCAGCCCATCAGTAGGGTCGATACCCTACGAGCAGTACTTC. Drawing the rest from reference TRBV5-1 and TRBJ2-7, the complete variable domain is KAGVTQTPRYLIKTRGQQVTLSCSPISGHRSVSWYQQTPGQGLQFLFEYFSETQRNKGNFPGRFSGRQFSNSRSEMNVSTLELGDSALYLCASSPSVGSIPYEQYFGPGTRLTVT.

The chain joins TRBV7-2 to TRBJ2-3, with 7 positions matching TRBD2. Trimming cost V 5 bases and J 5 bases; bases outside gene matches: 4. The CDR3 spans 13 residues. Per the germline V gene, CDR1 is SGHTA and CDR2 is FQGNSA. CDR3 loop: CASSPRGGDTQYF. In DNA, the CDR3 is TGTGCCAGCAGCCCCCGCGGGGGAGATACGCAGTATTTT.

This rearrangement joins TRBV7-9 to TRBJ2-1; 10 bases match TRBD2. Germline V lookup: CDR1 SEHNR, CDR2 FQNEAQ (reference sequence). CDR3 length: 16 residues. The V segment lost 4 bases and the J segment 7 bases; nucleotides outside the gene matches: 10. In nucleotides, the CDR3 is TGTGCCAGCAGCTGGAGCGGGGGGGCTTCTGAGAATGAGCAGTTCTTC. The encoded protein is CASSWSGGASENEQFF.

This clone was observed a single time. This CDR3 is CASISTGIPYGYTF. CDR3 nucleotides: TGTGCCAGCATTTCCACAGGGATCCCCTATGGCTACACCTTC. The genes are TRBV6-6 and TRBJ1-2; possible D gene TRBD1, 6 bases. The CDR3 runs 14 residues. With 7 bases removed from V and 4 bases from J, the gap between germline ends came to 16 bases. Looked up from germline, CDR1 is MNHNY and CDR2 is SVGAGI (reference sequence).

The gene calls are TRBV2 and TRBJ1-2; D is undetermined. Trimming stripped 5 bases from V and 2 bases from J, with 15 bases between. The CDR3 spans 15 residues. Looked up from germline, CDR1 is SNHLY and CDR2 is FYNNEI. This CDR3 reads CASSLRMGSNYGYTF. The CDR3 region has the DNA TGTGCCAGCAGTCTTAGGATGGGTTCCAACTATGGCTACACCTTC.

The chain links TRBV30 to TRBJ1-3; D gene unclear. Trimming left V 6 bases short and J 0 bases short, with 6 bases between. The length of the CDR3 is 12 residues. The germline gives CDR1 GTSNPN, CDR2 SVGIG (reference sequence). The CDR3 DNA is TGTGCCTGCCGGGACTCTGGAAACACCATATATTTT. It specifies CACRDSGNTIYF.